A selection of T cell receptor beta chains follows, all from one sample in a study of lymphopenia after photon versus proton radiotherapy. TCRdb's table, derived via immunoSEQ multiplex PCR, lists solely in-frame clones and lacks some. The table lists around 30,000 clones, roughly 90% of them singletons. The specimen was peripheral blood, collected from a patient treated with photon-based radiotherapy. These TCRs come from a woman in her 50s with pancreatic cancer. CDR3s include the opening cysteine and the closing phenylalanine or tryptophan. A D gene is named only where the DNA matches it firmly. Part of the rows lack a size; the others show once, few, many or a class for expanded clones.

d_call,v_call,j_call,clone_size,cdr3_nt,cdr3_aa
.,TRBV7-9,TRBJ1-1,.,TGTGCCAGCAGCTTACCCCTGGGAGGGGGCACTGAAGCTTTCTTT,CASSLPLGGGTEAFF
TRBD1,TRBV25-1,TRBJ1-1,.,TGTGCCAGCAACCGACAGGGGACGAACACTGAAGCTTTCTTT,CASNRQGTNTEAFF
.,TRBV6-5,TRBJ1-1,.,TGTGCCAGCCGATTGACAGGGAACACTGAAGCTTTCTTT,CASRLTGNTEAFF
TRBD1,TRBV30,TRBJ1-1,.,TGTGCCTGGAGTAACCGACAGGGCGCGAACACTGAAGCTTTCTTT,CAWSNRQGANTEAFF
.,TRBV18,TRBJ2-5,.,TGTGCCAGCTCACCATGGCAGTCCGCCGGTAGCGGCCCCCAAGAGACCCAGTACTTC,CASSPWQSAGSGPQETQYF
TRBD1,TRBV28,TRBJ1-1,.,TGTGCCAGCACCCTAGGGACAGTCGGTTTGAACACTGAAGCTTTCTTT,CASTLGTVGLNTEAFF
TRBD2,TRBV27,TRBJ2-1,.,TGTGCCAGCAGTTTAACAGCGGGAGGATCTGAGCAGTTCTTC,CASSLTAGGSEQFF
TRBD1,TRBV18,TRBJ2-1,.,TGTGCCAGCTCCGCAAGCAGACAGGGGGTCGTCAATGAGCAGTTCTTC,CASSASRQGVVNEQFF
.,TRBV28,TRBJ2-7,.,TGTGCCAGCAGCGCGCCGGGGTCGGGGGCGTCCCACGAGCAGTACTTC,CASSAPGSGASHEQYF
TRBD2,TRBV5-4,TRBJ2-1,.,TGTGCCAGCAGCAGGGGACTAGCGGGAGTCGGGGGTCTCAATGAGCAGTTCTTC,CASSRGLAGVGGLNEQFF
.,TRBV7-8,TRBJ2-1,.,TGTGCCAGCAGCTTAGGACAGGCCAACAATGAGCAGTTCTTC,CASSLGQANNEQFF
.,TRBV18,TRBJ2-7,.,TGTGCCAGCTCACTAGCCGGACTTTCCTACGAGCAGTACTTC,CASSLAGLSYEQYF
.,TRBV7-2,TRBJ2-3,.,TGTGCCAGCAGCTTTAGCCAACAGAGGACCCTTAGCACAGATACGCAGTATTTT,CASSFSQQRTLSTDTQYF
.,TRBV5-1,TRBJ1-1,once,TGCGCCAGCAGCTTGTCGGGGGCGAACACTGAAGCTTTCTTT,CASSLSGANTEAFF
.,TRBV28,TRBJ1-2,.,TGTGCCAGCAGTTTACGGAGGGCAAGCTATGGCTACACCTTC,CASSLRRASYGYTF
TRBD1,TRBV19,TRBJ1-5,.,TGTGCCAGTGATGGACAGGGTGGCAATCAGCCCCAGCATTTT,CASDGQGGNQPQHF
TRBD1,TRBV29-1,TRBJ1-1,.,TGCAGCGGAAAGGGACAGGGATTCACTGAAGCTTTCTTT,CSGKGQGFTEAFF
.,TRBV20-1,TRBJ2-7,.,TGCAGTGAGGGGGTAGAAGAGCAGTACTTC,CSEGVEEQYF
.,TRBV27,TRBJ2-7,.,TGTGCCAGCAGTTTGTCAGGGGACTACGAGCAGTACTTC,CASSLSGDYEQYF
.,TRBV15,TRBJ1-1,.,TGTGCCACCAGCAGAGATCATACCCACACTGAAGCTTTCTTT,CATSRDHTHTEAFF
TRBD2,TRBV30,TRBJ2-5,.,TGTGCCTGGAGTGGTCCGGGGGGGGAGACCCAGTACTTC,CAWSGPGGETQYF
.,TRBV7-9,TRBJ1-1,.,TGTGCCAGCAGCTTAGGCTGGCGGCATGAAGCTTTCTTT,CASSLGWRHEAFF
TRBD2,TRBV5-1,TRBJ2-5,.,TGCGCCAGCAGCTTGGAAGTAGCGGGAGGAGGAGAGACCCAGTACTTC,CASSLEVAGGGETQYF
TRBD2,TRBV5-1,TRBJ2-7,.,TGCGCCAGCAGCCCCTCCCCGCTAGCGGGGAGCTCCTACGAGCAGTACTTC,CASSPSPLAGSSYEQYF
.,TRBV7-9,TRBJ2-1,.,TGTGCCAGCAGCTTAATTGATGAGCAGTTCTTC,CASSLIDEQFF
TRBD2,TRBV6-6,TRBJ2-7,.,TGTGCCAGCAGTTACCGGACTAGCGGGAGGGGTGAGGAGCAGTACTTC,CASSYRTSGRGEEQYF
.,TRBV7-8,TRBJ2-3,.,TGTGCCAGCAGCCCCCCCCGCGAGCGGGCCTACAGCAATACGCAGTATTTT,CASSPPRERAYSNTQYF
.,TRBV7-9,TRBJ2-7,.,TGTGCCAGCAGCTTAGTAGACCCAGGGAGATACGAGCAGTACTTC,CASSLVDPGRYEQYF
.,TRBV19,TRBJ1-4,.,TGTGCCAGTAGTATGCCGACAGCCACTGATGAAAAACTGTTTTTT,CASSMPTATDEKLFF
TRBD1,TRBV15,TRBJ1-5,few,TGTGCCACAAGGGAGGGCAGGGGGAACCATCAGCCCCAGCATTTT,CATREGRGNHQPQHF
TRBD2,TRBV4-3,TRBJ2-5,.,TGCGCCAGCAGCCAAGGACTAGCGGGAGGGCCAGGGGAGACCCAGTACTTC,CASSQGLAGGPGETQYF